In its sample, the clone carrying this T cell receptor beta chain was seen once. The sample is drawn from a study of blood T cell repertoires in COVID-19. About the research overall: Sources were T cells, B-cell-depleted T cells, or PBMCs; the material itself was cDNA or gDNA.

Per the authors' pipeline: Estimation of nucleated cell counts relied on the amplification of reference gene primers. TCRdb's table, derived via immunoSEQ multiplex PCR, lists solely in-frame clones and lacks some. V and J calls and clone size are copied from that table; D and trimming were computed from the DNA. The sample has approximately 210,000 clones, about 90% seen once. CDR3 size: 14 residues. Germline V CDR1 and CDR2: KGHDR, SFDVKD. V shed 5 bases and J shed 0 bases, with 10 bases lying between them. Sequenced sample: peripheral blood. The TCR comes from a man aged 30 to 39 with acute or convalescent COVID-19. The V gene is TRBV24-1, the J gene TRBJ2-7, with D tentatively TRBD2 (6 bases). The CDR3 DNA is TGTGCCACCAGTGGTTCGACTAGCTCCTACGAGCAGTACTTC. Residues: CATSGSTSSYEQYF.